This T cell receptor beta chain stems from a study of T cell responses to AZD1222 COVID-19 vaccine (dated by TCRdb to 2020 to 2022). About the full investigation: AZD1222 recipients given second doses at about 4 weeks or at about 12 weeks were pooled, since spike-specific TCR depth and breadth were not found to differ between the two schedules. TCR sequencing covered some 250 trial participants: 200 to 220 given two doses of AZD1222 and 26 given two doses of MenACWY control vaccine. Trial participants were enrolled into age subgroups of 18-55, 56-69 and 70-plus years, which contained around 150, 28 and 57 TCR-sequenced participants, respectively. Study-level results and caveats: CD4 TCRs associated with the vaccine covered the entire spike protein, and the dominant responses were in regions 160-218 and 743-854. Reportedly, close to half of the unique spike-specific TCRs recognized epitopes lying outside the regions that are mutated in the B.1.351 and B.1.1.7 variants. Most participants were white British and females outnumbered males, and the authors suggested that clonal diversity may have been underestimated. Conclusions about previously exposed vaccinees are limited, since just five or six AZD1222 recipients were seropositive for SARS-CoV-2 at baseline. No day 14 peak-response samples were available, so repertoires were characterized only after the peak T cell response. The 56-69-year group was small, and its depth increase did not reach significance, likely because of low power. A significant rise in spike-specific TCR breadth and depth was observed after two AZD1222 doses relative to day 0 and relative to MenACWY recipients.

Comment on this clone: The target of this receptor is not known. No per-base quality is available; no much larger clone lies one base away.

The time point label for this specimen denotes: baseline before first vaccination. Vaccinee samples came from UK trials COV001 and COV002, including a single-blind randomized controlled phase 2/3 trial of AZD1222 (ChAdOx1 nCoV-19) in healthy adults. For TCRbeta chain sequencing, PBMC samples were collected from trial participants at day 0 and at day 28 after the second dose. Including the terminal cysteine and phenylalanine, the CDR3 comprises 12 residues. The entry retains the CDR3 DNA only, 36 bases that are in frame from base 1. V is reduced by 0 bases and J by 8 bases, leaving a spacing of 7 bases between them. The germline V gene (reference sequence) specifies LNHDA as CDR1 and SQIVND as CDR2. The CDR3 regions of human TCRbeta chains were analyzed by immunosequencing. On the authors' methods: TCRs in the repertoires were matched against a reference library of SARS-CoV-2-specific TCRs that had been generated with the MIRA antigen-specificity platform. Breadth meant the fraction of unique TCRs that were SARS-CoV-2-associated, whereas depth meant the fraction of total T cells that were SARS-CoV-2-associated. Using the MIRA data, each spike-specific TCR was mapped to the spike region that the TCR reacts to and placed in a CD4 or CD8 class. Log10-transformed breadth and depth values were compared by one-way ANOVA with Sidak's multiple comparisons tests. Held by TCRdb, this immuneACCESS table contains in-frame sequences only and omits some clones. Under half of the omission traces to an unresolved V gene where checked; the cause of the rest is unknown. V, J and clone size are those of that table, while D and trimming were read from the DNA. In all, the sample holds roughly 130,000 clones, and 90% to 95% of those were seen once. In total, the top ten clones hold approximately 3% of the sample.

The chain is assembled from TRBV19 and TRBJ1-1, with the D gene too uncertain to name. The sequenced sample was peripheral blood, obtained on day 0 of AZD1222 vaccination. This receptor was identified in an adult in good health. Here is the DNA: TGTGCCAGTAGTATAGATGTGGCAGAAGCTTTCTTT. It translates to CASSIDVAEAFF.